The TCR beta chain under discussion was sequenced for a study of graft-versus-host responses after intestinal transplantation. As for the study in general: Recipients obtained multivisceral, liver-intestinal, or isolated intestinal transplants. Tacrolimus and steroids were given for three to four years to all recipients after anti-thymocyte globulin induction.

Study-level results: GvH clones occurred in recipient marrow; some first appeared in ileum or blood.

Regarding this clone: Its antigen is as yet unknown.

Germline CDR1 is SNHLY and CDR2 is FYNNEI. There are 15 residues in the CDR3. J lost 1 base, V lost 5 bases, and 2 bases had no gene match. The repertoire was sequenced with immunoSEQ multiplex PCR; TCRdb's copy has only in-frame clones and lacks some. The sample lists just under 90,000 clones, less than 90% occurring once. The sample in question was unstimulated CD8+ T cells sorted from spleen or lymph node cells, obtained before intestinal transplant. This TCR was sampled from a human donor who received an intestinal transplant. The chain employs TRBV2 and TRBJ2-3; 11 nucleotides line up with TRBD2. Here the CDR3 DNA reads TGTGCCAGCAGTCCACTAGCGGGGGGCACAGATACGCAGTATTTT. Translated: CASSPLAGGTDTQYF.